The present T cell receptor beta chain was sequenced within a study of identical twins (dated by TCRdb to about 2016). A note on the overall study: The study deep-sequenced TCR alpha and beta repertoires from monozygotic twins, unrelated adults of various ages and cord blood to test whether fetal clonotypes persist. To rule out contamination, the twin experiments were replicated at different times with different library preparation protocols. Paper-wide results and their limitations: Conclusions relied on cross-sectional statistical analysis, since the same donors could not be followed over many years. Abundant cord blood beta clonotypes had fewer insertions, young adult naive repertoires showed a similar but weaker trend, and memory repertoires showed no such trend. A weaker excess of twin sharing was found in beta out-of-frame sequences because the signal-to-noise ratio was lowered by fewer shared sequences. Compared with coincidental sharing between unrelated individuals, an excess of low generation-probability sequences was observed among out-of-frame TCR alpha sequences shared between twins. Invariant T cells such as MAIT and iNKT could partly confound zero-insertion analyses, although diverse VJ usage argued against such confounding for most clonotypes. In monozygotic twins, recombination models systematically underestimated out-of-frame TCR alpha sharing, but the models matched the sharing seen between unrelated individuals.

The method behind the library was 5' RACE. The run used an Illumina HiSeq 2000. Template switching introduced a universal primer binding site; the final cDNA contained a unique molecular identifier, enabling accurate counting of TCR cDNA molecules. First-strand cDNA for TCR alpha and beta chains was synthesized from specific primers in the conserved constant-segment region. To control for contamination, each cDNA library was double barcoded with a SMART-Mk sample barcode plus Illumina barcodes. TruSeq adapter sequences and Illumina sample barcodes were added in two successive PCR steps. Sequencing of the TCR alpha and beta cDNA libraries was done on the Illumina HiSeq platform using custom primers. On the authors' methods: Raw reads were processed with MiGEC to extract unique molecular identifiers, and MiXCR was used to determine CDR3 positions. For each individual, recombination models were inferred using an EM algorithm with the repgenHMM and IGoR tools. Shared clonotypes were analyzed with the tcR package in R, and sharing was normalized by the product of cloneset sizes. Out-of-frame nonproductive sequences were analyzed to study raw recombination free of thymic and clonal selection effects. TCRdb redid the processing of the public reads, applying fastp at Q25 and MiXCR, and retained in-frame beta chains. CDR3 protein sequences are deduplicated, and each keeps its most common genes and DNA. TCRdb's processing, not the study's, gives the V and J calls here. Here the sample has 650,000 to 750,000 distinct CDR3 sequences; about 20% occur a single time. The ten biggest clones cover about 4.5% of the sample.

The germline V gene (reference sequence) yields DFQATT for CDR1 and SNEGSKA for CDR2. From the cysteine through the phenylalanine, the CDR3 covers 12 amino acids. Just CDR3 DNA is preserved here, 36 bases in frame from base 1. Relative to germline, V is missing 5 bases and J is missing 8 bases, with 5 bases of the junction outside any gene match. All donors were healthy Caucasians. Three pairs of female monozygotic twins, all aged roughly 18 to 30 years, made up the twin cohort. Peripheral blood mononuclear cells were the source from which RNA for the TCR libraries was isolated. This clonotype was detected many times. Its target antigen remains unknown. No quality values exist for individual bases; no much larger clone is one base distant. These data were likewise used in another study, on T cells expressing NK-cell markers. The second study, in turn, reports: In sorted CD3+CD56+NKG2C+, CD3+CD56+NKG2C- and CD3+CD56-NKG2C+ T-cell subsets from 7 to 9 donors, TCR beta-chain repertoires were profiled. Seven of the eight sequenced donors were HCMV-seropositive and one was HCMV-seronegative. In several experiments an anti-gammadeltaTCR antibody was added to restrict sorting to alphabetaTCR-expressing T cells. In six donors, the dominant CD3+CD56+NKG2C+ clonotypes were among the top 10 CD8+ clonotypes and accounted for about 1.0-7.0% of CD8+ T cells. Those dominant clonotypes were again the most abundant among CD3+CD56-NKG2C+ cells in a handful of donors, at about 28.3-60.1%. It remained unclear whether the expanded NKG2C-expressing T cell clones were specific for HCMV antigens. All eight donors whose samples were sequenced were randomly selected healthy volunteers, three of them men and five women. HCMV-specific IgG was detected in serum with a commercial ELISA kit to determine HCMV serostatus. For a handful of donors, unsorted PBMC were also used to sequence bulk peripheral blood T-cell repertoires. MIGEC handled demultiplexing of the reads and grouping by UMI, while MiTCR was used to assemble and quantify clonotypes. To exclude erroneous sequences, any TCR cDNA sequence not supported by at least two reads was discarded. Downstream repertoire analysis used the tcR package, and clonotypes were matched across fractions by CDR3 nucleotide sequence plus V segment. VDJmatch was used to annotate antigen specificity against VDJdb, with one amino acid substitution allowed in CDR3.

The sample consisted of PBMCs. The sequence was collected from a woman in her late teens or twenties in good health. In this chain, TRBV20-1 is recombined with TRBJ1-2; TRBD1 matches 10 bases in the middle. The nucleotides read TGCAGTGCTCGACAGGGGGCGCGGGGCTACACCTTC. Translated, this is CSARQGARGYTF.